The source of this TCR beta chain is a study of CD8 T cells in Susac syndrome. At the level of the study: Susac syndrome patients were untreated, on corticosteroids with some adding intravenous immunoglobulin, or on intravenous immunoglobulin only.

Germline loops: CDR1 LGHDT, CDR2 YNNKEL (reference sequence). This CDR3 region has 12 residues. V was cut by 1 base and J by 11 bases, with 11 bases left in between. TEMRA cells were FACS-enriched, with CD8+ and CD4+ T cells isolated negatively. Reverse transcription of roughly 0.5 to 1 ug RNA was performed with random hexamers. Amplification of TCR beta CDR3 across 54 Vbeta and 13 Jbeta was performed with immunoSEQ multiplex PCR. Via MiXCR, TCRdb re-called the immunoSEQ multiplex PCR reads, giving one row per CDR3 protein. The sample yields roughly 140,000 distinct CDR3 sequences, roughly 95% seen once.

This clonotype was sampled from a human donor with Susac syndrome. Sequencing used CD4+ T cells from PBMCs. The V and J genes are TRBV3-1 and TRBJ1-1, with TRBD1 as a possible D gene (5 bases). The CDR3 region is CASSQAWGEAFF. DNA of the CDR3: TGTGCCAGCAGCCAAGCTTGGGGGGAGGCTTTCTTT. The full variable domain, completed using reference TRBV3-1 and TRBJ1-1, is DTAVSQTPKYLVTQMGNDKSIKCEQNLGHDTMYWYKQDSKKFLKIMFSYNNKELIINETVPNRFSPKSPDKAHLNLHINSLELGDSAVYFCASSQAWGEAFFGQGTRLTVV.